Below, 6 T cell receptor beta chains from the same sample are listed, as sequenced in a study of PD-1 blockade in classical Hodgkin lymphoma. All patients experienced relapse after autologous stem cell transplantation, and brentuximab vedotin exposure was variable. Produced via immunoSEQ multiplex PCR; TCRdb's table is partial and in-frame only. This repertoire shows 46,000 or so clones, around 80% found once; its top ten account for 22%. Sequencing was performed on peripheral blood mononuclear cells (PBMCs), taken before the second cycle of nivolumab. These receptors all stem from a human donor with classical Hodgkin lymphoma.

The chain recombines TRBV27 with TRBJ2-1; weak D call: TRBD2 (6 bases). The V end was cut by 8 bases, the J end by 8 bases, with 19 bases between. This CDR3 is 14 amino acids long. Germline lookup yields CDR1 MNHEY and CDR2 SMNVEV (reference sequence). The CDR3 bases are TGTGCCAGCGTGGGAGGCCGTCTGGTCCATGAGCAGTTCTTC. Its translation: CASVGGRLVHEQFF.

As DNA, the CDR3 is TGTGCCAGCAGCCAAGGCGGGCTAGCGGGGGCCACCGGGGAGCTGTTTTTT. Its protein product is CASSQGGLAGATGELFF. This chain links TRBV4-2 with TRBJ2-2, with 10 positions matching TRBD2. CDR1 is LGHNA, CDR2 YNFKEQ, per germline. This CDR3 is 17 amino acids long. The junction had 6 bases not matched to a gene; V was cut back by 1 base and J by 4 bases.

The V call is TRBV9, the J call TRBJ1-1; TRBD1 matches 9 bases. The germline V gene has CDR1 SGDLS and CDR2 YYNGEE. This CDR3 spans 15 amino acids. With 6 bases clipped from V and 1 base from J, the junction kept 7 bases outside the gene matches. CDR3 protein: CASTRSQGANTEAFF. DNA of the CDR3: TGTGCCAGCACCCGATCACAGGGGGCGAACACTGAAGCTTTCTTT.

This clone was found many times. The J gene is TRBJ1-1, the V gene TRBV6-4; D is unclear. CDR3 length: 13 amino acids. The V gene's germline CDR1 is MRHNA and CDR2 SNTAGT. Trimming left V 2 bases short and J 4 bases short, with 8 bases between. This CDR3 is CASSDEVGTEAFF. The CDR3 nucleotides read TGTGCCAGCAGTGACGAAGTGGGCACTGAAGCTTTCTTT.

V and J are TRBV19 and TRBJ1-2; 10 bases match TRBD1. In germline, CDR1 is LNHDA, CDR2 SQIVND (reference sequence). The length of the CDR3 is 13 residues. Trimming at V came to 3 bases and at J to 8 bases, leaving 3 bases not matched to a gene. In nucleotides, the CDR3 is TGTGCCAGTAGTATGACAGGGGGCAACGGCTACACCTTC. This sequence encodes CASSMTGGNGYTF.

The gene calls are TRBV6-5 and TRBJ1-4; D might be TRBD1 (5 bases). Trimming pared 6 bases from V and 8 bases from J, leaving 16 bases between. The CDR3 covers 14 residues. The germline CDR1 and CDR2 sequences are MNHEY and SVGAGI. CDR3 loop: CASSPQVGEEKLFF. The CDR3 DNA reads TGTGCCAGCAGCCCACAGGTTGGGGAGGAAAAACTGTTTTTT.